A selection of T cell receptor beta chains follows, all from one sample in a study of blood T cell repertoires in COVID-19. Method: immunoSEQ multiplex PCR; TCRdb's copy keeps in-frame clones and lacks some. The sample contains some 490,000 clones, 75% to 90% of which appear only once. Material for sequencing was PBMCs or T cells enriched from blood (not recorded which). These receptors were taken from a woman in her fifties or sixties who had recovered from COVID-19. The CDR3 runs from the conserved cysteine through the conserved F or W. D genes are given only for firm matches. Part of the rows lack a size; the others show once, few, many or a class for expanded clones.

CDR3 length,D gene,V gene,J gene,clone size,CDR3 DNA,CDR3 protein
13,TRBD1,TRBV9,TRBJ2-7,few,TGTGCCAGCAGCGGGGACAGGGGCTACGAGCAGTACTTC,CASSGDRGYEQYF
16,TRBD2,TRBV10-1,TRBJ2-3,once,TGCGCCAGCAGTGAGTCGGGGGGGATAGGATGGGATACGCAGTATTTT,CASSESGGIGWDTQYF
14,.,TRBV18,TRBJ1-1,.,TGTGCCAGCTCACCACCTACAGGGCAAACTGAAGCTTTCTTT,CASSPPTGQTEAFF
15,.,TRBV19,TRBJ1-5,.,TGTGCCAGTAGCACCCCAGGAGGAGTGTATCAGCCCCAGCATTTT,CASSTPGGVYQPQHF
14,TRBD1,TRBV7-9,TRBJ1-2,.,TGTGCCAGCAGCTCCTGGACAGGGGTGGAGGGCTACACCTTC,CASSSWTGVEGYTF
14,TRBD1,TRBV19,TRBJ1-5,.,TGTGCCAGGACGGACAGGGGTTTCAATCAGCCCCAGCATTTT,CARTDRGFNQPQHF
15,.,TRBV19,TRBJ2-6,.,TGTGCCAGTATACGGAGAGGTGGTGGGGCCAACGTCCTGACTTTC,CASIRRGGGANVLTF
12,TRBD2,TRBV5-1,TRBJ2-1,.,TGCGCCAGCAGCTTGCCCAGCGGGGGGAGGTTCTTC,CASSLPSGGRFF
15,TRBD2,TRBV2,TRBJ2-1,.,TGTGCCAGCAGCCGACCGGGACTAGCGGGGAATGAGCAGTTCTTC,CASSRPGLAGNEQFF
14,.,TRBV11-3,TRBJ2-7,.,TGTGCCAGCAGCCCACCGGGACAAAGCTACGAGCAGTACTTC,CASSPPGQSYEQYF
11,.,TRBV29-1,TRBJ2-7,.,TGCAGCGCCCGGTCCCCCTACGAGCAGTACTTC,CSARSPYEQYF
15,.,TRBV27,TRBJ1-6,few,TGTGCCAGCAGTTGGGGGGGGGCGGCCCCCTTACCCCTCCACTTT,CASSWGGAAPLPLHF
14,.,TRBV2,TRBJ1-1,.,TGTGCCAGCAGGGAACAGGGTTTGAACACTGAAGCTTTCTTT,CASREQGLNTEAFF
16,TRBD1,TRBV3-1/TRBV3-2,TRBJ2-2,.,TGTGCCAGCAGCCACCTCACAGGGGGACACACCGGGGAGCTGTTTTTT,CASSHLTGGHTGELFF
18,TRBD2,TRBV11-3,TRBJ2-7,.,TGTGCCAGCAGCTTAGGAGGCTACGGCAAAAGCGGGGCCTACGAGCAGTACTTC,CASSLGGYGKSGAYEQYF
12,.,TRBV3-1/TRBV3-2,TRBJ1-2,.,TGTGCCAGCAGCCCTTCTAGGGGTGGCTACACCTTC,CASSPSRGGYTF
15,TRBD2,TRBV4-1,TRBJ2-2,few,TGCGCCAGCAGCCACGCGGGGGTTTCCACCGGGGAGCTGTTTTTT,CASSHAGVSTGELFF
15,TRBD1,TRBV6-5,TRBJ1-1,.,TGTGCCAGCAGTCAGTGGACAGGGAGGCGAACTGAAGCTTTCTTT,CASSQWTGRRTEAFF
15,TRBD1,TRBV19,TRBJ1-5,.,TGTGCCAGTAGTATAGGGGGGACAGGCAATCAGCCCCAGCATTTT,CASSIGGTGNQPQHF
17,TRBD1,TRBV6-2/TRBV6-3,TRBJ1-5,.,TGTGCCAGCAGTACCGAGACCCGGACAGGGGTTAATCAGCCCCAGCATTTT,CASSTETRTGVNQPQHF
17,TRBD1,TRBV24-1,TRBJ2-5,.,TGTGCCACCAGTGACGCAGGACAGGGCTCAAACCAAGAGACCCAGTACTTC,CATSDAGQGSNQETQYF
15,.,TRBV7-2,TRBJ1-1,.,TGTGCCAGCAGCTTAGGCGGGATTACGGGCACTGAAGCTTTCTTT,CASSLGGITGTEAFF
13,TRBD1,TRBV2,TRBJ1-4,.,TGTGCCAGCAAAAGGACAGGGGCAGAAAAACTGTTTTTT,CASKRTGAEKLFF
12,.,TRBV2,TRBJ1-6,.,TGTGCCAGCAGTTATACAGGGTACCCCCTCCACTTT,CASSYTGYPLHF
14,.,TRBV9,TRBJ1-3,.,TGTGCCAGCAGCGTTCAGGGTGGCGGAAACACCATATATTTT,CASSVQGGGNTIYF
17,.,TRBV3-1/TRBV3-2,TRBJ1-4,.,TGTGCCAGCAGCCAAGAAGGGATGAGAGGGAGGGGTGAAAAACTGTTTTTT,CASSQEGMRGRGEKLFF
14,TRBD1,TRBV4-1,TRBJ2-7,.,TGCGCCAGCAGCCAAAGGGACAGGGCCTCCGAGCAGTACTTC,CASSQRDRASEQYF
13,.,TRBV27,TRBJ2-5,.,TGTGCCAGCAGTGGAGGGTTCCCAGAGACCCAGTACTTC,CASSGGFPETQYF
19,.,TRBV27,TRBJ1-1,.,TGTGCCAGCAGTTTATTAGGCCTAAAAACCAGGGCCTCTAACACTGAAGCTTTCTTT,CASSLLGLKTRASNTEAFF
15,TRBD1,TRBV6-1,TRBJ1-6,.,TGTGCCAGCAGTGAGTTGACAGGGACTCGGGTACCCCTCCACTTT,CASSELTGTRVPLHF
14,TRBD2,TRBV19,TRBJ2-1,.,TGTGCCAGTTCTAAGCGGGGGGGCTACAATGAGCAGTTCTTC,CASSKRGGYNEQFF
18,TRBD2,TRBV5-4,TRBJ2-3,.,TGTGCCAGCAGGGCGAGACTAGCGGGGGGGCGTGGCACAGATACGCAGTATTTT,CASRARLAGGRGTDTQYF
14,TRBD1,TRBV7-9,TRBJ1-2,.,TGTGCCAGCAGCTCGGGACAGACAAACTATGGCTACACCTTC,CASSSGQTNYGYTF
16,.,TRBV7-8,TRBJ1-5,.,TGTGCCAGCAGTCCCCGACAGGATATCAGCAATCAGCCCCAGCATTTT,CASSPRQDISNQPQHF
14,.,TRBV5-4,TRBJ1-2,.,TGTGCCAGCAGCTTGGGAGACAGGATCTATGGCTACACCTTC,CASSLGDRIYGYTF
14,.,TRBV6-5,TRBJ1-3,.,TGTGCCAGCACCTTAGGGGGCTCTGGAAACACCATATATTTT,CASTLGGSGNTIYF
14,.,TRBV2,TRBJ1-2,.,TGTGCCAGCAGTGAAGAGACAGTCTACTATGGCTACACCTTC,CASSEETVYYGYTF
14,.,TRBV5-1,TRBJ1-1,.,TGCGCCAGCAGCTTGGACAGATTGAACACTGAAGCTTTCTTT,CASSLDRLNTEAFF
15,.,TRBV2,TRBJ2-6,.,TGTGCCAGCCGTATCTGGCATTCTGGGGCCAACGTCCTGACTTTC,CASRIWHSGANVLTF
13,TRBD1,TRBV19,TRBJ1-1,few,TGTGCCAGTAGTACCCCTAGACAGGGAATAGCTTTCTTT,CASSTPRQGIAFF
14,.,TRBV5-4,TRBJ2-3,.,TGTGCCAGCAGCTCCCGGATAGGGGCAGATACGCAGTATTTT,CASSSRIGADTQYF
14,.,TRBV10-3,TRBJ1-3,.,TGTGCCATCAACGGGGGGTTCACTGGAAACACCATATATTTT,CAINGGFTGNTIYF
18,.,TRBV21-1,TRBJ2-2,.,TGTGCCAGCAGCAAAGGGAGGGGTCTGACGCCGAACACCGGGGAGCTGTTTTTT,CASSKGRGLTPNTGELFF
15,.,TRBV2,TRBJ2-3,.,TGTGCCAGCAGTTCCCGGCAGGTGGTCGAAGATACGCAGTATTTT,CASSSRQVVEDTQYF
15,TRBD1,TRBV23-1,TRBJ1-4,.,TGCGCCAGCAACCCCCGGGACAGGGGGCCTGAAAAACTGTTTTTT,CASNPRDRGPEKLFF
13,TRBD1,TRBV6-5,TRBJ1-5,.,TGTGCCAGCGCCGACAGGGACGAATTGCCCCAGCATTTT,CASADRDELPQHF
15,TRBD1,TRBV5-6,TRBJ1-2,.,TGTGCCAGCAGCCCCGTTGACAGGGATTACTATGGCTACACCTTC,CASSPVDRDYYGYTF
15,.,TRBV10-2,TRBJ1-5,.,TGCGCCAGCAGGCGTAATGTAGACATCAATCAGCCCCAGCATTTT,CASRRNVDINQPQHF
15,.,TRBV19,TRBJ2-7,.,TGTGCCAGTAGTCCCATGCTCTCTACAGGGACCGAGCAGTACTTC,CASSPMLSTGTEQYF
13,TRBD2,TRBV5-4,TRBJ2-1,.,TGTGCCAGCAGGTCCCTAGCGGGGGGTGAGCAGTTCTTC,CASRSLAGGEQFF